The 23 T cell receptor beta chains below come from one sample, sequenced in a study of long-term antiretroviral therapy in people with HIV (dated by TCRdb to between 2020 and 2023). The immunoSEQ hsTCRB v3.0 assay was used at survey level resolution for TRB variable region sequencing. TCRdb holds this immuneACCESS table with in-frame rearrangements only. Some clones are missing; in checked studies, unresolved V genes explain under half, and the rest has no known cause. This sample lists about 33,000 clones; 70% to 80% were detected once. The top ten clonotypes cover roughly 7.1% of the sample. The specimen was unsorted PBMCs, collected 2 years after starting antiretroviral therapy. Source of these receptors: a woman aged 45-59 years with HIV.

The V call is TRBV5-1, the J call TRBJ2-5; D is perhaps TRBD1 (6 bases). Trimming stripped 4 bases from V and 1 base from J, with 8 bases between. The germline gives CDR1 SGHRS, CDR2 YFSETQ. This CDR3 contains 13 residues. DNA for the CDR3: TGCGCCAGCAGCATGACAGGCCAAGAGACCCAGTACTTC. This codes for CASSMTGQETQYF. Looking up the rest from reference TRBV5-1 and TRBJ2-5 gives the full variable domain: KAGVTQTPRYLIKTRGQQVTLSCSPISGHRSVSWYQQTPGQGLQFLFEYFSETQRNKGNFPGRFSGRQFSNSRSEMNVSTLELGDSALYLCASSMTGQETQYFGPGTRLLVL.

The V gene is TRBV18, the J gene TRBJ1-1; D is uncertain. The CDR3 sequence is 15 residues long. V was trimmed by 0 bases and J by 0 bases, leaving 8 bases between them. CDR1 KGHSH and CDR2 LQKENI come from the germline V gene. The CDR3 loop is CASSPPAGLNTEAFF. CDR3 bases: TGTGCCAGCTCACCACCAGCGGGTTTGAACACTGAAGCTTTCTTT.

The rearrangement links TRBV2 to TRBJ1-5, with D uncertain. V lost 8 bases to trimming and J lost 5 bases, with 10 bases between them. The CDR3 sequence is 12 residues long. Germline-derived CDR1 and CDR2 are SNHLY and FYNNEI. The CDR3 sequence is CASEGGDQPQHF. In DNA form, the CDR3 reads TGTGCCAGCGAAGGCGGTGATCAGCCCCAGCATTTT.

This sequence joins TRBV2 and TRBJ1-1; D is unclear. The CDR3 totals 17 residues. CDR1 is SNHLY and CDR2 is FYNNEI in the germline V gene. V lost 7 bases to trimming and J lost 4 bases, with 25 bases between them. CDR3 DNA sequence: TGTGCCAGCAAGAGCCATTTGGCAGCTACCGCACCCACTGAAGCTTTCTTT. As protein: CASKSHLAATAPTEAFF.

V and J are TRBV6-6 and TRBJ1-2; D unclear. The CDR3 contains 15 residues. The V end lost 2 bases, the J end lost 5 bases, and 15 bases lay between the germline ends. The germline V gene encodes CDR1 MNHNY and CDR2 SVGAGI (reference sequence). For the CDR3, the DNA is TGTGCCAGCAGTTACGCCGGGGAGGGCGTTTATGGCTACACCTTC. Protein sequence: CASSYAGEGVYGYTF.

The chain has TRBV2 and TRBJ1-5; no clear D. The ends were cut back, 4 bases at V and 2 bases at J, with 9 bases in the middle. Germline CDR1 and CDR2: SNHLY and FYNNEI. The CDR3 sequence is 14 residues long. CDR3 sequence reads: CASSVSGGNQPQHF. CDR3 nucleotides: TGTGCCAGCAGTGTGTCAGGCGGCAATCAGCCCCAGCATTTT. Filled out from reference TRBV2 and TRBJ1-5, the complete variable domain reads EPEVTQTPSHQVTQMGQEVILRCVPISNHLYFYWYRQILGQKVEFLVSFYNNEISEKSEIFDDQFSVERPDGSNFTLKIRSTKLEDSAMYFCASSVSGGNQPQHFGDGTRLSIL.

The V and J genes are TRBV29-1 and TRBJ1-2; 8 bases match TRBD1. Germline values: CDR1 SQVTM, CDR2 ANQGSEA. The CDR3 runs to 13 residues. Unmatched junction bases numbered 8, after V lost 7 bases and J lost 4 bases. CDR3 nucleotides: TGCAGCGACCTGGACAGGGCGAGCTATGGCTACACCTTC. Residues: CSDLDRASYGYTF. The full variable domain, its missing parts supplied by reference TRBV29-1 and TRBJ1-2, is SAVISQKPSRDICQRGTSLTIQCQVDSQVTMMFWYRQQPGQSLTLIATANQGSEATYESGFVIDKFPISRPNLTFSTLTVSNMSPEDSSIYLCSDLDRASYGYTFGSGTRLTVV.

The chain carries TRBV5-1 and TRBJ2-7; D ambiguous. The CDR3 loop spans 16 amino acids. CDR1 is SGHRS, CDR2 YFSETQ, per germline. Deletions cut 2 bases from V and 0 bases from J, with 15 bases between. In DNA, the CDR3 is TGCGCCAGCAGCTTTTTATCAGGATCAAGCTCCTACGAGCAGTACTTC. This sequence encodes CASSFLSGSSSYEQYF. The entire variable domain, with the rest obtained from reference TRBV5-1 and TRBJ2-7, is as follows: KAGVTQTPRYLIKTRGQQVTLSCSPISGHRSVSWYQQTPGQGLQFLFEYFSETQRNKGNFPGRFSGRQFSNSRSEMNVSTLELGDSALYLCASSFLSGSSSYEQYFGPGTRLTVT.

The rearrangement uses TRBV11-2 and TRBJ2-6, with D unresolved. With 1 base removed from V and 9 bases from J, the gap between germline ends came to 7 bases. The germline V gene encodes CDR1 SGHAT and CDR2 FQNNGV. The CDR3 has 13 amino acids. The CDR3 reads CASSLGARNVLTF. The CDR3 nucleotides read TGTGCCAGCAGCTTAGGCGCTCGCAACGTCCTGACTTTC.

The chain is built from TRBV5-4 and TRBJ1-1; D possibly corresponds to TRBD1 (6 bases). V lost 2 bases and J lost 0, with 8 bases in between. Germline V gives CDR1 SGHNT, CDR2 YYREEE (reference sequence). The CDR3 has 14 amino acids. This CDR3 reads CASSLGGMNTEAFF. As DNA, the CDR3 is TGTGCCAGCAGCTTAGGGGGGATGAACACTGAAGCTTTCTTT.

The CDR3 region has the DNA TGTGCCAGCAGGGTCTTTAATAGCGGGGGGCTAGATACGCAGTATTTT. Translation gives CASRVFNSGGLDTQYF. The rearrangement links TRBV2 to TRBJ2-3, with 10 positions matching TRBD2. Trimming at V came to 6 bases and at J to 5 bases, leaving 11 bases not matched to a gene. The CDR3 sequence is 16 residues long. Germline V gene lookup returns CDR1 SNHLY and CDR2 FYNNEI.

This clone was observed a few times. The J gene is TRBJ1-3, the V gene TRBV7-8; D uncertain. V was clipped by 1 base and J by 1 base, with 5 bases between them. In germline, CDR1 is SGHVS, CDR2 FQNEAQ. This CDR3 is 14 amino acids long. The CDR3 DNA follows: TGTGCCAGCAGCTTAGGGCCGTCTGGAAACACCATATATTTT. It translates to CASSLGPSGNTIYF.

V gene TRBV4-1 combines with J gene TRBJ1-3; D possibly corresponds to TRBD1 (5 bases). V was shortened by 1 base and J by 4 bases, with 11 bases between the two germline ends. The CDR3 runs 15 residues. Germline assignment: CDR1 MGHRA and CDR2 YSYEKL. In nucleotides, the CDR3 is TGCGCCAGCAGCCAAGCTCAGGGTACGGGAAACACCATATATTTT. This sequence encodes CASSQAQGTGNTIYF.

The rearrangement uses TRBV18 and TRBJ2-3; TRBD2 matches at 7 bases. V trimming: 1 base; J trimming: 4 bases; junction bases outside the gene matches: 8. The CDR3 covers 16 residues. Germline CDR1 and CDR2: KGHSH and LQKENI. The CDR3 DNA follows: TGTGCCAGCTCACCACGAATCGGGGGAGGGGCAGATACGCAGTATTTT. This sequence encodes CASSPRIGGGADTQYF.

The chain couples TRBV7-3 to TRBJ1-1; TRBD1 matches 8 bases. CDR3 length: 15 amino acids. The ends lost 4 bases at V and 4 bases at J; junction bases unmatched: 8. The germline gives CDR1 SGHTA, CDR2 FQGTGA. CDR3 residues: CASSSKGTGGTEAFF. The DNA for the CDR3 is TGTGCCAGCAGCTCGAAAGGAACAGGGGGCACTGAAGCTTTCTTT.

The chain uses TRBV5-5 and TRBJ2-7; 10 bases align to TRBD1. The CDR3 has 17 amino acids. Germline V gene lookup returns CDR1 SGHKS and CDR2 YYEKEE (reference sequence). V shed 3 bases and J 1 base; nucleotides not matched to a gene: 10. This chain's CDR3 is CASSSKIRTGGSYEQYV. The CDR3 DNA follows: TGTGCCAGCAGCTCGAAAATAAGGACAGGGGGTTCCTACGAGCAGTACGTC.

The chain recombines TRBV19 with TRBJ2-1; 9 nucleotides line up with TRBD2. The V gene's germline CDR1 is LNHDA and CDR2 SQIVND (reference sequence). This CDR3 has 12 residues. Trimming took 10 bases from V and 10 from J; bases not matched to a gene: 8. CDR3 in amino acids: CAKKGTSHEQFF. The CDR3 DNA reads TGTGCCAAAAAAGGGACTAGCCACGAGCAGTTCTTC. Based on the CDR3 plus reference TRBV19 and TRBJ2-1, the full variable domain is DGGITQSPKYLFRKEGQNVTLSCEQNLNHDAMYWYRQDPGQGLRLIYYSQIVNDFQKGDIAEGYSVSREKKESFPLTVTSAQKNPTAFYLCAKKGTSHEQFFGPGTRLTVL.

This rearrangement joins TRBV6-1 to TRBJ2-7; D is perhaps TRBD1 (6 bases). This CDR3 is built from 14 residues. Germline V gene data show CDR1 as MNHNS and CDR2 as SASEGT. V was pared by 6 bases and J by 2 bases, with 14 bases between. The CDR3 is CASRLPGEPYEQYV. Written as DNA, the CDR3 is TGTGCCAGCAGACTCCCAGGGGAACCCTACGAGCAGTACGTC.

Only a few counts were recorded for this clone. J is TRBJ2-7 and V is TRBV4-2; 10 bases agree with TRBD2. Germline CDR1 reads LGHNA; CDR2 reads YNFKEQ. The CDR3 contains 15 residues. V shed 0 bases and J 3 bases; nucleotides not matched to a gene: 2. This chain's CDR3 is CASSQETSGVYEQYV. CDR3 DNA sequence: TGTGCCAGCAGCCAAGAAACTAGCGGGGTCTACGAGCAGTACGTC.

The chain couples TRBV12-5 to TRBJ2-7; D not resolved. The CDR3 extends over 12 amino acids. Trimming removed 6 bases at V and 1 base at J, with 7 bases between. CDR1 and CDR2 (germline): LGHNT, FRNRAP. This CDR3 reads CASGTVSYEQYF. The CDR3 coding sequence is TGTGCTAGTGGGACGGTATCCTACGAGCAGTACTTC.

This CDR3 is CATTPGTRIGQFF. The CDR3 bases are TGTGCCACCACCCCCGGGACTAGAATTGGGCAGTTCTTC. The V gene is TRBV10-3, the J gene TRBJ2-1, with 8 bases fitting TRBD2. Unmatched junction bases numbered 14, after V lost 10 bases and J lost 12 bases. In germline, CDR1 is ENHRY, CDR2 SYGVKD. The CDR3 covers 13 residues.

The V gene is TRBV5-1, the J gene TRBJ2-2, with 10 positions matching TRBD1. CDR1 SGHRS and CDR2 YFSETQ come from the germline V gene. The CDR3 has 17 amino acids. Losses at the gene ends were 4 bases for V and 6 bases for J; bases not matched to a gene: 12. CDR3 coding DNA: TGCGCCAGCAGCCTTCCCGAGACAGGGGGCAAGGCCGGGGAGCTGTTTTTT. This gives the protein CASSLPETGGKAGELFF.

This clone was recorded a few times. This chain joins TRBV4-1 and TRBJ1-4, with a tentative D call TRBD1 (5 bases). Trimming shortened V by 1 base and J by 8 bases, and 11 bases separated the two germline ends. The length of the CDR3 is 14 residues. CDR1 MGHRA and CDR2 YSYEKL come from the germline V gene. The CDR3 sequence is CASSQVRGIEKLFF. CDR3 bases: TGCGCCAGCAGCCAAGTACGGGGGATCGAAAAACTGTTTTTT.